The rows below give T cell receptor beta chains drawn from one sample of a study of T cell repertoires in cytomegalovirus infection. TCRdb analysed the reads with MiXCR anew, one entry per CDR3 protein. The data show 500,000 to 600,000 distinct CDR3 sequences, more than 15% seen once. The specimen was CD8+ T cells from PBMCs. These receptor sequences come from a human donor in good health (CMV status not recorded). Some clones in this sample may be carry-over from other donors' samples. CDR3s include the opening cysteine and the closing phenylalanine or tryptophan. D genes are given only for firm matches. A row's size may be missing; if present it is once, few, many or a size class.

>TRBV30|TRBD1|TRBJ2-6|.
TGTGCCTGGGACTACGTACCGGGACAGGATTTTAATGATGGGGCCAACGTCCTGACTTTC
CAWDYVPGQDFNDGANVLTF
>TRBV6-1|TRBD2|TRBJ2-1|many
TGTGCCAGCAGTGAAAAGGGACTAGGGACTGAGCAGTTCTTC
CASSEKGLGTEQFF
>TRBV4-2|.|TRBJ1-1|few
TGTGCCAGCAGCCAAGAGGGGACGACTGAAGCTTTCTTT
CASSQEGTTEAFF
>TRBV2|.|TRBJ1-2|many
TGTGCCAGCAGTGAGGTTGGGGGCGATATATATGGCTACACCTTC
CASSEVGGDIYGYTF
>TRBV24-1|TRBD1|TRBJ2-1|.
TGTGCCACCAGTGAATTAACAGGGGCCAGCGGGCAGTTCTTC
CATSELTGASGQFF
>TRBV13|.|TRBJ2-5|.
TGTGCCAGCAGCTCGAGGGCCCAGGGAGAGACCCAGTACTTC
CASSSRAQGETQYF
>TRBV15|.|TRBJ2-5|few
TGTGCCACCAGCAGCCAACGGGGGAAGACCCAGTACTTC
CATSSQRGKTQYF
>TRBV25-1|.|TRBJ2-5|many
TGTGCCAGCCGATTTGGGGCAGGGGAAGAGACCCAGTACTTC
CASRFGAGEETQYF
>TRBV28|.|TRBJ1-2|.
TGTGCCAGCAGCCCTGGTATTACCTATGGCTACACCTTC
CASSPGITYGYTF
>TRBV9|.|TRBJ2-1|few
TGTGCCAGCAGCTTAGGGGAGGTGAGCTACAATGAGCAGTTCTTC
CASSLGEVSYNEQFF
>TRBV30|TRBD1|TRBJ2-3|.
TGTGCCTGGACGGTGACAGGGGCCCCAACAGATACGCAGTATTTT
CAWTVTGAPTDTQYF
>TRBV25-1|TRBD1|TRBJ1-2|.
TGTGCCAGCAGTGCTGACAGGGCCCTGAACTATGGCTACACCTTC
CASSADRALNYGYTF
>TRBV5-1|.|TRBJ1-4|.
TGCGCCAGCAGCTTGGATTGGGGGCTAAATGAAAAACTGTTTTTT
CASSLDWGLNEKLFF
>TRBV28|TRBD2|TRBJ2-7|few
TGTGCCAGCAGTACCACTAGCGCACTCTCCTACGAGCAGTACTTC
CASSTTSALSYEQYF
>TRBV6-5|TRBD2|TRBJ2-2|many
TGTGCCAGCAGTTACACCTTAGCGGGGACCGGGGAGCTGTTTTTT
CASSYTLAGTGELFF
>TRBV10-3|TRBD2|TRBJ2-7|.
TGTGCCATCAGTGAGATGGGAACTAGCGGGGGGCGGGACTACGAGCAGTACTTC
CAISEMGTSGGRDYEQYF
>TRBV24-1|.|TRBJ1-1|many
TGTGCCACCAGTGATTTGGGGAGCACTGAAGCTTTCTTT
CATSDLGSTEAFF